A selection of T cell receptor beta chains follows, all from one sample in a study of identical twins. TCRdb redid the calling of the 5' RACE reads with MiXCR, one entry per CDR3 protein. The data show 300,000 to 400,000 distinct CDR3 sequences, approximately 9.1% seen once. Sequenced input: naive T cells sorted from blood. The receptors derive from a woman aged 45-60 years in good health. Each CDR3 is given with its conserved first and last residue. Fields, in order: clone size, D gene, J gene, V gene, CDR3 protein, CDR3 DNA. A D gene is named only where the DNA matches it firmly. Clone size is not always given. Where it is, it says once, few, many or a class for expanded clones.

many,NA,TRBJ2-1,TRBV4-1,CASSQLSGTLKEQFF,TGCGCCAGCAGCCAATTATCCGGGACTCTAAAGGAGCAGTTCTTC
NA,NA,TRBJ2-2,TRBV4-2,CASSQDGILGTNTGELFF,TGTGCCAGCAGCCAAGATGGCATTTTGGGTACAAACACCGGGGAGCTGTTTTTT
many,NA,TRBJ1-1,TRBV12-3/TRBV12-4,CASWDLQGTEAFF,TGTGCCAGCTGGGACCTACAGGGCACTGAAGCTTTCTTT
NA,TRBD1,TRBJ1-2,TRBV29-1,CSVQGQGAWGYTF,TGCAGCGTTCAGGGACAGGGGGCGTGGGGCTACACCTTC
NA,NA,TRBJ1-4,TRBV23-1,CASSWTRGGFEKLFF,TGCGCCAGCAGCTGGACTCGGGGCGGTTTTGAAAAACTGTTTTTT
few,NA,TRBJ1-1,TRBV4-1,CASGFSNTEAFF,TGCGCCAGCGGCTTCAGCAACACTGAAGCTTTCTTT
many,NA,TRBJ2-1,TRBV24-1,CATSDWIGGPTPNNEQFF,TGTGCCACCAGTGATTGGATAGGCGGGCCCACACCTAACAATGAGCAGTTCTTC
few,TRBD1,TRBJ2-2,TRBV10-3,CAISENRGPGELFF,TGTGCCATCAGTGAGAACAGGGGTCCCGGGGAGCTGTTTTTT
NA,NA,TRBJ2-5,TRBV27,CASSLALGTPSETQYF,TGTGCCAGCAGTTTAGCGCTGGGGACACCTTCAGAGACCCAGTACTTC
many,TRBD1,TRBJ1-2,TRBV10-3,CAISGRGQGAGYTF,TGTGCCATCAGTGGACGAGGACAGGGGGCCGGCTACACCTTC
few,NA,TRBJ1-1,TRBV10-3,CAIREPTRHSTEAFF,TGTGCCATCAGGGAACCAACTAGACACTCCACTGAAGCTTTCTTT
NA,NA,TRBJ2-5,TRBV7-8,CASSSLSNSIWETQYF,TGTGCCAGCAGCTCATTATCCAACTCCATATGGGAGACCCAGTACTTC
few,NA,TRBJ1-2,TRBV7-9,CASTATALGGYTF,TGTGCCAGCACAGCTACAGCCCTCGGTGGCTACACCTTC
many,TRBD2,TRBJ2-1,TRBV20-1,CSAADPGGSPYNEQFF,TGCAGTGCTGCAGACCCCGGCGGGAGCCCCTACAATGAGCAGTTCTTC